The present TCR beta chain was sequenced within a study of human T cells and chemical hapten exposure. Turning to the study itself: Patients additionally received therapeutic doses of diphenylcyclopropenone on the scalp once a week, and this continued throughout the approximately 23-week study.

This CDR3 spans 13 amino acids. J gave up 7 bases and V 4 bases, and 7 bases lay outside the gene matches. The V gene's germline CDR1 is DFQATT and CDR2 SNEGSKA (reference sequence). TCRdb redid the calling of the RACE reads with MiXCR, one entry per CDR3 protein. Among about 110,000 distinct CDR3 sequences listed, roughly a tenth were seen once. Study results and limitations: Expanded TCRs were compared with controls, and the expanded TCRs formed significantly more large CDR3 similarity clusters.

Time point reported: patch test 2, 6 weeks after DPC sensitization. Treatment of the sample: therapeutic diphenylcyclopropenone sensitization with weekly scalp DPC. Total RNA extraction was carried out from unfractionated whole blood. This clonotype was detected only a few times. Antigen: not known. This chain links TRBV20-1 with TRBJ2-1, with TRBD2 matching over 7 bases. The starting material was whole blood, obtained in connection with sensitization to the hapten diphenylcyclopropenone (DPC). The source of this sequence is a woman between 40 and 50 years old with alopecia areata. Some clones in this sample may be carry-over from other donors' samples. CDR3 in amino acids: CSAIGASGNEQFF. The CDR3 nucleotides are TGCAGTGCTATTGGCGCTAGCGGTAATGAGCAGTTCTTC.